One T cell receptor beta chain is described in this entry. Its specificity is unknown. Positive CCR7 selection of CD45RO-negative cells yielded the naive CD8 cells, and terminally differentiated effector memory CD45RA+ cells were excluded. Donors were healthy HIV-negative adults without recently reported acute infections or vaccinations. These data originate in a study of shared clonotypes between healthy human individuals. Study context: Each donor's CD4 naive and CD4 memory cells filled three plates apiece, CD8 naive two, and CD8 memory one.

Study-wide findings and caveats: Generally, naive subsets came out with larger estimated richness than memory subsets. Limitation of the genetic and exposure-history diversity represented came from the few donors.

The CDR3 spans 13 residues. Germline V gene data show CDR1 as SEHNR and CDR2 as FQNEAQ (reference sequence). The germline V and J ends were trimmed by 5 bases and 1 base, with 8 bases remaining between them. Assay: immunoSEQ multiplex PCR; the TCRdb copy retains only in-frame clones and omits some. The data hold almost 700,000 clones, with roughly nine tenths observed a single time. The TCR comes from a young man in good health. The chain couples TRBV7-9 to TRBJ1-1, with D unclear. Source material: naive CD8+ T cells sorted from blood. The CDR3 DNA is TGTGCCAGCAGCCCGCCGGAGAACACTGAAGCTTTCTTT. This sequence encodes CASSPPENTEAFF.